The TCR beta chain described here comes from a study of T cells after yellow fever vaccination. MiXCR was run by TCRdb on the 5' RACE reads, yielding one entry per CDR3 protein. The sample contains approximately 550,000 distinct CDR3 sequences, roughly 21% of which appear only once. Note on this clonotype: The target antigen is unknown.

Study-level findings and limits: The booster response re-showed most primary clones: approximately 95% CD4, approximately 86% CD8. Abundant clonotypes from the bulk population could get into FACS-sorted repertoires as contaminants.

The CDR3 spans 13 residues. The germline V and J ends were trimmed by 4 bases and 1 base, with 8 bases remaining between them. Germline values: CDR1 SGHDN, CDR2 FVKESK. The source is a man between 25 and 39 years old who received the YFV17D yellow fever vaccine. The sequencing used PBMCs, collected 15 days after the yellow fever booster vaccination. This rearrangement joins TRBV14 to TRBJ2-7; D is uncertain. This CDR3 reads CASSRQWSYEQYF. CDR3 coding DNA: TGTGCCAGCAGCCGTCAGTGGTCCTACGAGCAGTACTTC.